These T cell receptor beta chains were read from a single sample in a study of shared clonotypes between healthy human individuals. Using immunoSEQ multiplex PCR, the repertoire was profiled, and TCRdb retains in-frame clones only, with some absent. The sample has over 400,000 clones, roughly 95% seen once; the top ten hold about 0.06%. Material for sequencing was naive CD4+ T cells sorted from blood. The receptor source for this set is a woman in her 30s in good health. CDR3s include the opening cysteine and the closing phenylalanine or tryptophan. A D gene is named only where the DNA matches it firmly.

DNA,CDR3,J,D,V,length
TGTGCCAGCAGTTATACTAGCGGTTACACAGATACGCAGTATTTT,CASSYTSGYTDTQYF,TRBJ2-3,TRBD2,TRBV2,15
TGTGCCAGCAGTGGGGACAGGAACACTGAAGCTTTCTTT,CASSGDRNTEAFF,TRBJ1-1,TRBD1,TRBV28,13
TGTGCCAGCAGTTTGGCAGGGGGCAAATCCGAGCAGTACTTC,CASSLAGGKSEQYF,TRBJ2-7,TRBD1,TRBV27,14
TGTGCCAGCAGCTTCGGCGGGGGTAGCACAGATACGCAGTATTTT,CASSFGGGSTDTQYF,TRBJ2-3,TRBD2,TRBV5-5,15
TGCGCCAGCAGCCTGGGGACAGAGGGAAACACCATATATTTT,CASSLGTEGNTIYF,TRBJ1-3,TRBD1,TRBV5-1,14
TGTGCCAGTAGTATAGATAAGGGTCCAAGGGAGCAGTTCTTC,CASSIDKGPREQFF,TRBJ2-1,.,TRBV19,14
TGTGCCAGCAGCTTTGCCACGGGGGGGACAGGAGAAGAAAAACTGTTTTTT,CASSFATGGTGEEKLFF,TRBJ1-4,TRBD1,TRBV7-2,17
TGTGCCAGCAGCCCCCCCGGGACTAGCAGCAATGAGCAGTTCTTC,CASSPPGTSSNEQFF,TRBJ2-1,TRBD2,TRBV9,15
TGTGCCAGCACCCGACGCGGGACTAGCGGGAGAAATGAGCAGTTCTTC,CASTRRGTSGRNEQFF,TRBJ2-1,TRBD2,TRBV28,16
TGTGCCAGCAGCTTCGGACAGACAAATGAAAAACTGTTTTTT,CASSFGQTNEKLFF,TRBJ1-4,.,TRBV7-9,14
TGTGCCAGCAGTTTATCAAACGGCCGGCGAAGCAATCAGCCCCAGCATTTT,CASSLSNGRRSNQPQHF,TRBJ1-5,.,TRBV28,17
TGTGCCAGTAGAGGGGGGTCCCTCATGAACACTGAAGCTTTCTTT,CASRGGSLMNTEAFF,TRBJ1-1,.,TRBV19,15